This T cell receptor (beta chain) was found in a study of blood T cells in healthy people across ages. Then a second PCR, running roughly 7 to 11 cycles, was carried out with a sample-barcoded 5' primer and a J-beta primer mix. A template-switch adaptor that had 12 random nucleotides put a tag on each cDNA molecule. TCRdb fed the 5' RACE reads into MiXCR, producing one record per CDR3 protein. Among 700,000 to 1,000,000 distinct CDR3 sequences listed, roughly 44% were seen once. The germline gives CDR1 SGHVS, CDR2 FNYEAQ. Trimming cost V 5 bases and J 1 base; bases outside gene matches: 9. The CDR3 sequence is 18 residues long. At least 6 micrograms of total RNA were extracted per sample.

The clonotype was recovered from a man in his 60s in good health. This sequence joins TRBV7-6 and TRBJ2-3, with 13 bases matching TRBD2. Source material: blood. Here the CDR3 DNA reads TGTGCCAGCAGCCCAAGGACTAGCGGGGGCCGGGGCACAGATACGCAGTATTTT. This sequence encodes CASSPRTSGGRGTDTQYF.